The 29 T cell receptor beta chains presented below share a single source sample, sequenced in a study of T-cell reconstitution after alpha-beta-depleted transplantation in children. TCRbeta library construction was performed incorporating unique molecular identifiers. TCRdb re-called the PCR reads with MiXCR, one entry per CDR3 protein. The sample records 500,000 or so distinct CDR3 sequences, over 25% being singletons. Sequencing used PBMCs from the stem cell graft donor, obtained from the stem cell graft. The receptors originated from a human donor who donated a stem cell graft to a child with aplastic anemia.

This sequence joins TRBV12-3 or TRBV12-4 and TRBJ1-6; TRBD1 matches 8 bases. The CDR3 extends over 14 amino acids. The trim removed 7 bases at V and 10 bases at J, leaving 9 bases unmatched. CDR3 region: CASTLDRVASPLHF. In DNA form, the CDR3 reads TGTGCCAGCACCCTGGACAGGGTAGCCTCACCCCTCCACTTT.

The rearrangement links TRBV7-2 to TRBJ2-7; D tentatively reads TRBD1 or TRBD2 (5 bases each). Trimming removed 1 base from V and 4 bases from J, with 14 bases in between. The CDR3 has 15 amino acids. Germline V gene lookup returns CDR1 SGHTA and CDR2 FQGNSA. The CDR3 protein is CASSLENGTPYEQYF. CDR3 in DNA: TGTGCCAGCAGCTTAGAGAATGGGACCCCATACGAGCAGTACTTC.

This clonotype came up many times. This chain uses TRBV28 with TRBJ2-6; no clear D gene. The V and J ends lost 3 bases and 4 bases respectively, with 10 bases between them. Per germline, CDR1 MDHEN and CDR2 SYDVKM. The CDR3 contains 15 residues. Here the CDR3 reads CASSFDRIGANVLTF. The CDR3 DNA sequence: TGTGCCAGCAGTTTCGACCGAATAGGGGCCAACGTCCTGACTTTC.

The CDR3 region has the DNA TGCAGTGAACTAGCGAGGAATGAGCAGTTCTTC. It encodes CSELARNEQFF. This chain uses TRBV20-1 with TRBJ2-1; 7 bases are shared with TRBD2. The germline V gene has CDR1 DFQATT and CDR2 SNEGSKA (reference sequence). The CDR3 is made up of 11 amino acids. Losses at the gene ends were 7 bases for V and 7 bases for J; bases not matched to a gene: 4.

This rearrangement joins TRBV4-2 to TRBJ1-3; no definite D call. The CDR3 runs to 16 residues. Trimming shortened V by 0 bases and J by 0 bases, and 9 bases separated the two germline ends. Germline-derived CDR1 and CDR2 are LGHNA and YNFKEQ. The CDR3 is CASSQEMGFSGNTIYF. CDR3 DNA: TGTGCCAGCAGCCAAGAGATGGGATTCTCTGGAAACACCATATATTTT.

This rearrangement joins TRBV3-1 to TRBJ2-1; D perhaps matches TRBD1 (5 bases). The germline V and J ends were trimmed by 0 bases and 9 bases, with 15 bases remaining between them. The V gene's germline CDR1 is LGHDT and CDR2 YNNKEL (reference sequence). This CDR3 has 15 residues. CDR3 nucleotides: TGTGCCAGCAGCCAAGATGGGTATAGGGGCGCTGAGCAGTTCTTC. Its protein is CASSQDGYRGAEQFF.

CDR3 coding DNA: TGTGCCAGCAGTTTGAGAACGACCAGGAACGAGCAGTACTTC. As protein: CASSLRTTRNEQYF. The rearrangement links TRBV28 to TRBJ2-7; D remains ambiguous. The V end lost 3 bases, the J end lost 5 bases, and 14 bases lay between the germline ends. This CDR3 comprises 14 residues. CDR1 is MDHEN and CDR2 is SYDVKM in the germline V gene.

The chain carries TRBV4-2 and TRBJ1-2; the D gene is possibly TRBD1 (5 bases). CDR3 length equals 14 residues. Germline V gene data show CDR1 as LGHNA and CDR2 as YNFKEQ. V lost 1 base, J lost 2 bases, and 8 bases lay in between. Written as DNA, the CDR3 is TGTGCCAGCAGCCAAGCAGGGCAGAACTATGGCTACACCTTC. Translation: CASSQAGQNYGYTF.

This clonotype was observed a few times. V usage is TRBV27 and J usage is TRBJ2-7; 7 nucleotides match TRBD1. This CDR3 is built from 15 residues. Germline V gene lookup returns CDR1 MNHEY and CDR2 SMNVEV (reference sequence). J lost 3 bases, V lost 4 bases, and 9 bases had no gene match. CDR3 protein: CASSSRRQGIYEQYV. Written as DNA, the CDR3 is TGTGCCAGCAGTTCGAGGAGACAGGGTATCTACGAGCAGTACGTC.

This clonotype came up once. This sequence joins TRBV12-3 or TRBV12-4 and TRBJ1-4, with D tentatively TRBD1 (5 bases). V lost 5 bases and J lost 4, with 14 bases in between. This CDR3 contains 15 residues. CDR3 loop: CASSKGRGFNEKLFF. Written as DNA, the CDR3 is TGTGCCAGCAGTAAGGGACGGGGCTTTAATGAAAAACTGTTTTTT.

This clonotype was counted only a few times. The V gene is TRBV18, the J gene TRBJ1-1; unclear D gene. The CDR3 totals 12 residues. The germline V and J ends were trimmed by 1 base and 8 bases, with 8 bases remaining between them. CDR1 and CDR2 (germline): KGHSH, LQKENI. The CDR3 is CASSPRVQEAFF. The CDR3 DNA follows: TGTGCCAGCTCACCACGGGTTCAGGAAGCTTTCTTT.

The J gene is TRBJ2-1, the V gene TRBV10-3; 11 nucleotides line up with TRBD2. This CDR3 comprises 17 residues. Germline-derived CDR1 and CDR2 are ENHRY and SYGVKD. V was pared by 3 bases and J by 1 base, with 5 bases of the junction left unmatched. The CDR3 here is CAISETSGSPSYNEQFF. As DNA, the CDR3 is TGTGCCATCAGTGAAACTAGCGGGAGTCCATCCTACAATGAGCAGTTCTTC.

This clonotype was recorded a few times. The J gene is TRBJ2-1, the V gene TRBV12-3 or TRBV12-4, with 10 bases fitting TRBD2. This CDR3 is 14 amino acids long. Trimming took 6 bases from V and 2 from J; bases not matched to a gene: 1. CDR3 sequence reads: CASSTSGTYNEQFF. Here the CDR3 DNA reads TGTGCCAGCAGCACTAGCGGGACCTACAATGAGCAGTTCTTC.

This clonotype was detected only a few times. The V and J genes are TRBV9 and TRBJ2-3; 7 nucleotides agree with TRBD2. The CDR3 covers 18 residues. The V and J ends lost 4 bases and 0 bases, in that order; junction bases with no gene match: 14. The germline V gene encodes CDR1 SGDLS and CDR2 YYNGEE. In DNA, the CDR3 is TGTGCCAGCAGCAATGATCCTCGACTAGCAGATAGCACAGATACGCAGTATTTT. Translation gives CASSNDPRLADSTDTQYF.

The chain joins TRBV29-1 to TRBJ1-1, with TRBD1 identical over 7 bases. The V and J ends lost 4 bases and 7 bases, in that order; junction bases with no gene match: 18. The germline gives CDR1 SQVTM, CDR2 ANQGSEA. The CDR3 is made up of 16 amino acids. The CDR3 DNA reads TGCAGCGTTGGGGGGGGCCGGGACAGAATAACTGGTGAAGCTTTCTTT. As protein: CSVGGGRDRITGEAFF.

This clonotype turned up a few times. J is TRBJ2-7 and V is TRBV19, with unresolved D. Germline CDR1 and CDR2: LNHDA and SQIVND (reference sequence). There are 14 residues in the CDR3. V was pared by 0 bases and J by 1 base, with 7 bases between. The CDR3 nucleotides are TGTGCCAGTAGTATAGATCAGAATTCCTACGAGCAGTACTTC. Translation gives CASSIDQNSYEQYF.

This chain uses TRBV12-3 or TRBV12-4 with TRBJ1-2; a weak D match, TRBD1 (5 bases). CDR3 size: 14 residues. Trimming cost V 6 bases and J 5 bases, with 16 bases left between them. The CDR3 sequence: CASSSAGRGYGYTF. In DNA form, the CDR3 reads TGTGCCAGCAGCAGCGCGGGACGAGGATATGGCTACACCTTC.

This clonotype was detected only a few times. The genes are TRBV29-1 and TRBJ1-5; D remains ambiguous. The V gene lost 5 bases and the J gene lost 0 bases, with 14 bases spanning the gap. Per germline, CDR1 SQVTM and CDR2 ANQGSEA. The CDR3 length is 15 residues. The CDR3 sequence is CSVRVRGYSNQPQHF. CDR3 DNA: TGCAGCGTTAGAGTGAGAGGGTATAGCAATCAGCCCCAGCATTTT.

The chain uses TRBV6-2 or TRBV6-3 and TRBJ2-3; unclear D gene. The germline gives CDR1 MNHEY, CDR2 SVGEGT. V was trimmed by 3 bases and J by 4 bases, leaving 11 bases between them. The CDR3 has 14 amino acids. The CDR3, as DNA: TGTGCCAGCAGTTATATAGGCTGGTCAGATACGCAGTATTTT. Its translation: CASSYIGWSDTQYF.

This clonotype was seen more than once but under ten times. The gene calls are TRBV5-1 and TRBJ1-5, with unresolved D. Trimming stripped 0 bases from V and 6 bases from J, with 16 bases between. The CDR3 runs 16 residues. Looked up from germline, CDR1 is SGHRS and CDR2 is YFSETQ. Written as DNA, the CDR3 is TGCGCCAGCAGCTTGGCTGGCAGTCACGCGGGTCAGCCCCAGCATTTT. This sequence encodes CASSLAGSHAGQPQHF. Based on the CDR3 plus reference TRBV5-1 and TRBJ1-5, the full variable domain is KAGVTQTPRYLIKTRGQQVTLSCSPISGHRSVSWYQQTPGQGLQFLFEYFSETQRNKGNFPGRFSGRQFSNSRSEMNVSTLELGDSALYLCASSLAGSHAGQPQHFGDGTRLSIL.

Only a few counts were recorded for this clonotype. The chain links TRBV12-3 or TRBV12-4 to TRBJ2-1; 13 nucleotides align to TRBD2. The CDR3 is 15 amino acids. J gave up 6 bases and V 6 bases, and 5 bases lay outside the gene matches. CDR3 protein: CASSLRTSGSNEQFF. The CDR3 nucleotides are TGTGCCAGCAGCCTCCGGACTAGCGGGAGCAATGAGCAGTTCTTC.

V and J are TRBV4-3 and TRBJ2-2; D is unclear. Germline CDR1 is LGHNA and CDR2 is YSLEER. V dropped 0 bases and J dropped 5 bases, with 22 bases sitting between them. The CDR3 is 19 amino acids. Written as DNA, the CDR3 is TGCGCCAGCAGCCAAGATGCCCTCGGCCAGGAAAGGTGGACCGGGGAGCTGTTTTTT. Its protein product is CASSQDALGQERWTGELFF.

The gene calls are TRBV20-1 and TRBJ1-5, with D hard to call. Germline V gene sequence: CDR1 DFQATT, CDR2 SNEGSKA (reference sequence). Trimming took off 3 bases at V and 4 bases at J, with 10 bases between the two ends. This CDR3 comprises 13 residues. The CDR3 reads CSASHGVNQPQHF. The CDR3 DNA is TGCAGTGCTAGTCACGGGGTAAATCAGCCCCAGCATTTT.

This clonotype was detected ten times or more. At one end, the junction sequence differs from germline, possibly due to a read error. This chain connects TRBV5-1 to TRBJ2-1, with 8 bases fitting TRBD1. CDR1 SGHRS and CDR2 YFSETQ come from the germline V gene. The CDR3 totals 12 residues. The CDR3 spells CASSWTGNEQFF. CDR3 coding DNA: TGTGCCAGCAGCTGGACAGGGAATGAGCAGTTCTTC.

The chain employs TRBV20-1 and TRBJ2-7, with TRBD2 identical over 9 bases. Germline V gene sequence: CDR1 DFQATT, CDR2 SNEGSKA (reference sequence). The CDR3 extends over 16 amino acids. The junction had 11 bases not matched to a gene; V was cut back by 4 bases and J by 1 base. The CDR3 spells CSAKGGSGRPSYEQYV. For the CDR3, the DNA is TGCAGTGCTAAAGGGGGTAGCGGGAGACCATCCTACGAGCAGTACGTC.

This clonotype was seen more than once but under ten times. The chain has TRBV6-5 and TRBJ2-2; 11 bases align to TRBD2. Unmatched junction bases numbered 7, after V lost 2 bases and J lost 5 bases. The CDR3 runs 17 residues. Per germline, CDR1 MNHEY and CDR2 SVGAGI. CDR3 sequence: CASSYKGSSGRTGELFF. CDR3 DNA: TGTGCCAGCAGTTACAAGGGTTCTAGCGGGAGGACCGGGGAGCTGTTTTTT.

V and J are TRBV7-9 and TRBJ2-7, with D unclear. CDR3 length: 12 amino acids. V shed 4 bases and J shed 7 bases, with 11 bases lying between them. Germline loops: CDR1 SEHNR, CDR2 FQNEAQ (reference sequence). The DNA of the CDR3 is TGTGCCAGCAGCTCGGTCCCTGTGGAGCAGTACGTC. As protein: CASSSVPVEQYV.

This clonotype was seen ten or more times. This rearrangement joins TRBV27 to TRBJ1-1; D is unclear. CDR3 size: 16 residues. V dropped 7 bases and J dropped 4 bases, with 22 bases sitting between them. CDR1 and CDR2 from the germline V gene are MNHEY and SMNVEV (reference sequence). The CDR3 spells CASKDTQGRGTTEAFF. The CDR3 nucleotides are TGTGCCAGCAAGGATACTCAAGGGCGAGGAACCACTGAAGCTTTCTTT.

The chain combines TRBV25-1 with TRBJ1-2, with 11 bases identical to TRBD1. Germline loops: CDR1 MGHDK, CDR2 SYGVNS. Losses at the gene ends were 3 bases for V and 4 bases for J; bases not matched to a gene: 1. This CDR3 has 14 residues. The CDR3 DNA follows: TGTGCCAGCAGTGAGGGACAGGGGGTCTATGGCTACACCTTC. The encoded protein is CASSEGQGVYGYTF.